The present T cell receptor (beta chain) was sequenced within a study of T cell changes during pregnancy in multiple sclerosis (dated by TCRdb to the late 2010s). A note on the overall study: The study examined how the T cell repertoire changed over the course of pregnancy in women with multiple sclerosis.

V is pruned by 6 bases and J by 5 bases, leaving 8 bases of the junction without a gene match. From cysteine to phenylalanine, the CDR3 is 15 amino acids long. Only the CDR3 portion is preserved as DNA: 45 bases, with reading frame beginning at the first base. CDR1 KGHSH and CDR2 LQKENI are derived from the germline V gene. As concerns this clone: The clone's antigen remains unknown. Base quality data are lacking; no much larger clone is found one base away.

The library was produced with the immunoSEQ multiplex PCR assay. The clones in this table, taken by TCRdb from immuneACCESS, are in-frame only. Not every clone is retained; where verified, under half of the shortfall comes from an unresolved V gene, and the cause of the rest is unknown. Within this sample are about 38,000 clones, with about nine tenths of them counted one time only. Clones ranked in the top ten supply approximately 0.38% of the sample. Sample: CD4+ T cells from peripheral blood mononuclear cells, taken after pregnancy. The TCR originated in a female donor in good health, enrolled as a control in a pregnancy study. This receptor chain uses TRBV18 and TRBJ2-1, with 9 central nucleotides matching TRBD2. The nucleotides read TGTGCCAGCTCGCCCAGGGCGGGGGGGAACAATGAGCAGTTCTTC. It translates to CASSPRAGGNNEQFF.